The 13 T cell receptor beta chains below were found in one sample sequenced in a study of T cells after yellow fever vaccination. One entry per CDR3 protein results from TCRdb running MiXCR on the 5' RACE reads. The repertoire holds around 320,000 distinct CDR3 sequences, with approximately 12% as singletons. This specimen consisted of CD4+ T cells sorted from PBMCs, obtained 45 days after the yellow fever booster vaccination. The receptor set was obtained from a man aged 18 to 29 who received the YFV17D yellow fever vaccine.

This chain uses TRBV7-2 with TRBJ1-4; D not certain. The CDR3 is made up of 13 amino acids. From germline, CDR1 is SGHTA and CDR2 FQGNSA. The V and J ends lost 4 bases and 8 bases respectively, with 11 bases between them. This chain's CDR3 is CASSWATGEKLFF. The CDR3 bases are TGTGCCAGCAGCTGGGCCACCGGAGAAAAACTGTTTTTT.

This clonotype was seen only a few times. CDR3 region: CASSQDSQRGYNEQFF. The CDR3 nucleotides are TGCGCCAGCAGCCAAGATAGCCAGCGGGGTTACAATGAGCAGTTCTTC. The rearrangement links TRBV4-3 to TRBJ2-1; 7 nucleotides line up with TRBD2. J lost 4 bases, V lost 0 bases, and 6 bases had no gene match. Germline V lookup: CDR1 LGHNA, CDR2 YSLEER. This CDR3 region has 16 residues.

This chain links TRBV5-1 with TRBJ1-1, with D maybe TRBD1 (6 bases). This CDR3 comprises 15 residues. The germline gives CDR1 SGHRS, CDR2 YFSETQ. The V end was cut by 1 base, the J end by 1 base, with 11 bases between. The CDR3 loop reads CASSLLGGANTEAFF. The DNA for the CDR3 is TGCGCCAGCAGCTTGCTCGGGGGCGCGAACACTGAAGCTTTCTTT.

J is TRBJ2-5 and V is TRBV7-7, with 7 positions matching TRBD2. The CDR3 runs 13 residues. Trimming cost V 5 bases and J 5 bases; bases outside gene matches: 5. The germline V gene encodes CDR1 SSHAT and CDR2 FNYEAQ (reference sequence). The CDR3 is CASSAGTKETQYF. The CDR3 region has the DNA TGTGCCAGCAGCGCCGGGACTAAGGAGACCCAGTACTTC.

The rearrangement joins TRBV24-1 to TRBJ2-3; possibly TRBD2 for D (7 bases). Germline V CDR1 and CDR2: KGHDR, SFDVKD. This CDR3 is built from 13 residues. The germline V and J ends were trimmed by 4 bases and 6 bases, with 10 bases remaining between them. CDR3 DNA sequence: TGTGCCACCAGTGAAGGGGGGGAGGATACGCAGTATTTT. The encoded protein is CATSEGGEDTQYF.

This chain joins TRBV7-2 and TRBJ2-2, with 7 nucleotides matching TRBD1. J was trimmed by 5 bases and V by 2 bases; bases with no gene match: 5. Germline CDR1 and CDR2: SGHTA and FQGNSA. This CDR3 contains 15 residues. DNA for the CDR3: TGTGCCAGCAGCTTAAGACAGGGTATTACCGGGGAGCTGTTTTTT. Protein sequence: CASSLRQGITGELFF.

The gene calls are TRBV5-1 and TRBJ2-2, with D possibly TRBD2 on 5 matching bases. The V end was cut by 1 base, the J end by 0 bases, with 7 bases between. This CDR3 contains 15 residues. Germline CDR1 and CDR2: SGHRS and YFSETQ. In DNA, the CDR3 is TGCGCCAGCAGCTTGTACGGGGCGAACACCGGGGAGCTGTTTTTT. Translation: CASSLYGANTGELFF.

This clonotype was observed at least ten times. The V call is TRBV5-1, the J call TRBJ2-3; possibly TRBD1 for D (6 bases). The V gene's germline CDR1 is SGHRS and CDR2 YFSETQ. The V gene lost 0 bases and the J gene lost 4 bases, with 9 bases spanning the gap. This CDR3 is built from 14 residues. CDR3 protein: CASSLGTGSDTQYF. The CDR3 bases are TGCGCCAGCAGCTTGGGTACAGGGTCAGATACGCAGTATTTT. Drawing the rest from reference TRBV5-1 and TRBJ2-3, the complete variable domain is KAGVTQTPRYLIKTRGQQVTLSCSPISGHRSVSWYQQTPGQGLQFLFEYFSETQRNKGNFPGRFSGRQFSNSRSEMNVSTLELGDSALYLCASSLGTGSDTQYFGPGTRLTVL.

This clonotype was observed many times. The J gene is TRBJ2-3, the V gene TRBV29-1, with TRBD2 matching 7 bases. V shed 3 bases and J 6 bases; nucleotides not matched to a gene: 9. CDR3 length: 14 residues. Per the germline V gene, CDR1 is SQVTM and CDR2 is ANQGSEA. The CDR3 DNA sequence: TGCAGCGTTGATATCGGGGGGTTAACGGATACGCAGTATTTT. Its protein product is CSVDIGGLTDTQYF.

The chain couples TRBV3-1 to TRBJ2-5; D unresolved. V dropped 3 bases and J dropped 0 bases, with 11 bases sitting between them. Looked up from germline, CDR1 is LGHDT and CDR2 is YNNKEL (reference sequence). This CDR3 is 15 amino acids long. CDR3 bases: TGTGCCAGCAGCCACCTCTCGACGAACCAAGAGACCCAGTACTTC. Amino acid sequence: CASSHLSTNQETQYF.

This clonotype showed up just a few times. The CDR3 is CSASQGASRNTEAFF. In nucleotides, the CDR3 is TGCAGTGCTTCTCAGGGGGCATCGAGGAACACTGAAGCTTTCTTT. The chain has TRBV20-1 and TRBJ1-1, with 8 bases matching TRBD1. In germline, CDR1 is DFQATT, CDR2 SNEGSKA (reference sequence). This CDR3 has 15 residues. V was pared by 5 bases and J by 1 base, with 9 bases of the junction left unmatched.

In this sample, this clonotype turned up many times. V usage is TRBV5-1 and J usage is TRBJ1-1; D gene ambiguous. Germline V gene lookup returns CDR1 SGHRS and CDR2 YFSETQ. This CDR3 is 13 amino acids long. The V gene lost 5 bases and the J gene lost 3 bases, with 11 bases spanning the gap. This CDR3 reads CASRSRRDTEAFF. The CDR3 DNA reads as TGCGCCAGCAGAAGCAGGAGGGACACTGAAGCTTTCTTT.

This clonotype was counted only a few times. The chain links TRBV7-9 to TRBJ1-5; D might be TRBD1 (5 bases). V shed 2 bases and J shed 4 bases, with 9 bases lying between them. CDR1 SEHNR and CDR2 FQNEAQ come from the germline V gene (reference sequence). The CDR3 contains 14 residues. The CDR3 loop is CASSLWGSNQPQHF. The CDR3 DNA is TGTGCCAGCAGCTTATGGGGGTCTAATCAGCCCCAGCATTTT.